Following are 5 T cell receptor beta chains from one sample sequenced in a study of shared T cell receptors in the human thymus. Clones were read by immunoSEQ multiplex PCR, and TCRdb kept only the in-frame ones, dropping some. This repertoire shows approximately 490,000 clones, 70% to 80% found once; its top ten account for around 0.012%. In addition, the sample was reused for a study of human thymus T cells.

Sequencing was done on a sample of thymocytes. The receptors shown here come from a boy in the first two years of life with a congenital heart defect.

The genes are TRBV29-1 and TRBJ2-5; 7 bases match TRBD2. The CDR3 covers 14 residues. CDR1 SQVTM and CDR2 ANQGSEA come from the germline V gene. This CDR3 reads CRDRAGGGQETQYF. CDR3 DNA: TGCAGGGACCGTGCTGGCGGGGGTCAAGAGACCCAGTACTTC.

The rearrangement joins TRBV28 to TRBJ2-1; 16 nucleotides line up with TRBD2. Germline lookup yields CDR1 MDHEN and CDR2 SYDVKM. The CDR3 consists of 20 residues. V gave up 6 bases and J gave up 8 bases; unmatched junction bases: 19. The chain's CDR3 is CASRRSGTSGRADYGDEQFF. The DNA for the CDR3 is TGTGCCAGCAGGCGAAGCGGGACTAGCGGGAGGGCCGATTATGGCGATGAGCAGTTCTTC.

The chain joins TRBV4-3 to TRBJ2-1, with no clear D. Germline CDR1 is LGHNA and CDR2 is YSLEER. CDR3 length: 18 amino acids. The germline V and J ends were trimmed by 0 bases and 0 bases, with 15 bases remaining between them. The CDR3 coding sequence is TGCGCCAGCAGCCAAGATTTCGCCGCGGAGATCTCCTACAATGAGCAGTTCTTC. The encoded protein is CASSQDFAAEISYNEQFF.

This clone has more than one count but fewer than ten. The chain is built from TRBV4-3 and TRBJ2-1, with TRBD1 matching 8 bases. Trimming cost V 0 bases and J 3 bases; bases outside gene matches: 4. This CDR3 is 16 amino acids long. The germline V gene encodes CDR1 LGHNA and CDR2 YSLEER. The CDR3 DNA reads as TGCGCCAGCAGCCAAGATACAGGGGGGTACTACAATGAGCAGTTCTTC. This codes for CASSQDTGGYYNEQFF.

The CDR3 sequence is CATSRDRRDSYEQYF. CDR3 DNA sequence: TGTGCCACCAGCAGAGATAGGAGGGACTCCTACGAGCAGTACTTC. The chain employs TRBV15 and TRBJ2-7; tentative D call: TRBD2 (6 bases). Trimming removed 0 bases at V and 0 bases at J, with 9 bases between. CDR3 length: 15 residues. The germline gives CDR1 LNHNV, CDR2 YYDKDF (reference sequence).